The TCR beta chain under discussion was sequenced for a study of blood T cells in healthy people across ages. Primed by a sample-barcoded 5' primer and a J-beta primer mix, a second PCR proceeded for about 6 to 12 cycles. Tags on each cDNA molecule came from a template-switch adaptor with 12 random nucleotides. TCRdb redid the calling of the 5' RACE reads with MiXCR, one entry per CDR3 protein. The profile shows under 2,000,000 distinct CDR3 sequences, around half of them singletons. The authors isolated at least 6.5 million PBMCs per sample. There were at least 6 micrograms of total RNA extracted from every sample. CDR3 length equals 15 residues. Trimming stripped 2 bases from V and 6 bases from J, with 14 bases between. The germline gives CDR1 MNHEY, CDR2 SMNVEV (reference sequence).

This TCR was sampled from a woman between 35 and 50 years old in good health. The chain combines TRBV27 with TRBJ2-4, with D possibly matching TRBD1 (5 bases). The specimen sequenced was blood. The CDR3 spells CASSLRAGIINIQYF. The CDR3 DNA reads TGTGCCAGCAGTTTAAGGGCAGGGATAATAAACATTCAGTACTTC.